The T cell receptor (beta chain) under discussion was sequenced for a study of spatial heterogeneity in lung cancer. TCRdb re-analysed the 5' RACE reads in MiXCR, keeping a single row per CDR3 protein. Among 50,000 or so distinct CDR3 sequences listed, 12% were seen once. Time point denoted: blood at routine non-recurrence follow-up after resection. This clonotype was recorded many times. Germline CDR1 MNHNS, CDR2 SASEGT. The length of the CDR3 is 15 residues. V was cut by 6 bases and J by 1 base, with 13 bases left in between. The specimen was PBMCs, collected at follow-up. This clonotype was obtained from a male donor with early-stage non-small cell lung cancer. This chain links TRBV6-1 with TRBJ1-5, with D unresolved. The CDR3 reads CASRALLGSNQPQHF. In DNA form, the CDR3 reads TGTGCCAGCAGGGCCCTCCTGGGGAGCAATCAGCCCCAGCATTTT.